This TCR beta chain was documented in a study of patients and donors after allogeneic stem cell transplantation. Using its own MiXCR run on the RT-PCR reads, TCRdb lists one record per CDR3 protein. The sample has about 30,000 distinct CDR3 sequences, 7.5% to 9% seen once. The germline CDR1 and CDR2 sequences are SEHNR and FQNEAQ (reference sequence). This CDR3 has 15 residues. V lost 5 bases and J lost 4; bases outside the gene matches: 5. The chain joins TRBV7-9 to TRBJ2-5, with 12 bases fitting TRBD1. The clonotype originates from a human donor who was either an allogeneic HSCT recipient or a stem cell or donor lymphocyte infusion donor (not recorded which). It is not recorded whose cells these are; they may come from a transplant donor. Sequenced input: blood, either unsorted or a sorted T cell fraction (not recorded which). The CDR3 DNA reads as TGTGCCAGCAGCCGGGGACAGGGGGCTTCAGAGACCCAGTACTTC. It encodes CASSRGQGASETQYF.